The sequence of this T cell receptor (beta chain) was determined in a study of cytomegalovirus exposure and HLA in healthy donors. Study observations and caveats: HLA alleles showed associations with 15,000 to 20,000 TCR beta sequences in a later analysis, at a 0.05 false discovery rate.

CDR3 length: 14 amino acids. With 6 bases clipped from V and 6 bases from J, the junction kept 7 bases outside the gene matches. The germline V gene has CDR1 PRHDT and CDR2 FYEKMQ (reference sequence). For this clone: Its antigen remains unidentified.

The PCR ran on 60 Vbeta and 13 Jbeta primers. Clones were read by immunoSEQ multiplex PCR, and TCRdb kept only the in-frame ones, dropping some. This repertoire shows about 170,000 clones, around 78% found once; its top ten account for approximately 2.2%. Sequencing input: PBMCs. The V and J genes are TRBV13 and TRBJ2-7; 11 nucleotides line up with TRBD1. The sequence was obtained from a woman in her 30s in good health and CMV-seropositive. Written as DNA, the CDR3 is TGTGCCAGCAGTCTCGGACAGGGGGCGGCCGAGCAGTACTTC. This encodes CASSLGQGAAEQYF.